One sample yielded the 3 T cell receptor beta chains listed below, sequenced in a study of blood T cell repertoires in COVID-19. Measured with immunoSEQ multiplex PCR; TCRdb has only the in-frame clones, and not every one. The sample has 60,000 to 80,000 clones, about nine tenths seen once. Input material: peripheral blood. Source of these receptors: a human donor in a cohort sampled during active COVID-19.

The chain has TRBV4-3 and TRBJ1-1; unclear D gene. Germline V gene sequence: CDR1 LGHNA, CDR2 YSLEER. The CDR3 is 13 amino acids. The germline V and J ends were trimmed by 4 bases and 5 bases, with 11 bases remaining between them. The CDR3 is CASSLRRDTEAFF. The CDR3 DNA sequence: TGCGCCAGCAGCCTGCGGAGGGATACTGAAGCTTTCTTT.

The chain recombines TRBV11-3 with TRBJ2-3, with 8 bases matching TRBD2. In germline, CDR1 is SGHNT, CDR2 YENEEA. This CDR3 region has 13 residues. V lost 6 bases to trimming and J lost 5 bases; unmatched junction nucleotides: 4. CDR3 sequence: CASSPAGVDTQYF. In nucleotides, the CDR3 is TGTGCCAGCAGTCCAGCGGGGGTAGATACGCAGTATTTT. Full variable domain (rest looked up from reference TRBV11-3 and TRBJ2-3): EAGVVQSPRYKIIEKKQPVAFWCNPISGHNTLYWYLQNLGQGPELLIRYENEEAVDDSQLPKDRFSAERLKGVDSTLKIQPAELGDSAVYLCASSPAGVDTQYFGPGTRLTVL.

The rearrangement links TRBV7-8 to TRBJ1-1; no firm D call. This CDR3 has 13 residues. The germline V gene encodes CDR1 SGHVS and CDR2 FQNEAQ. V gave up 0 bases and J gave up 1 base, with 3 bases separating them. The CDR3 bases are TGTGCCAGCAGCTTAGCCGGGAACACTGAAGCTTTCTTT. Its translation is CASSLAGNTEAFF.